This is a list of T cell receptor beta chains from one sample in a study of T cells expressing NK-cell markers. TCRdb reprocessed the 5' RACE reads and stores each CDR3 protein as one record, lacking DNA. Here the sample table reports roughly 170,000 distinct CDR3 sequences. The specimen was blood T cells: a sorted CD56 or NKG2C T cell subset, CD4+ or CD8+ T cells, or bulk PBMC T cells (not recorded which). The source of these receptors is a woman between 18 and 70 years old in good health. CDR3s include the opening cysteine and the closing phenylalanine or tryptophan.

V gene,J gene,CDR3 protein
TRBV3-1,TRBJ2-1,CASSQDTILGEQFF
TRBV20-1,TRBJ1-5,CSASEQGVRQPQHF
TRBV5-6,TRBJ2-5,CASSSGAPTGTQYF
TRBV11-2,TRBJ2-2,CASSLGFRLITNTGELFF
TRBV2,TRBJ2-3,CASSAHTDTQYF
TRBV5-1,TRBJ1-2,CASSLEPGRPNYGYTF
TRBV10-1,TRBJ2-2,CASSCREPPATTGELFF
TRBV20-1,TRBJ2-1,CSAGEGTGGYEQFF
TRBV5-6,TRBJ2-7,CASSSRLDYEQYF
TRBV25-1,TRBJ2-6,CASSEFGGLSGANVLTF
TRBV28,TRBJ2-7,CASSTGTLTYEQYF
TRBV9,TRBJ2-3,CASSGNTDTQYF
TRBV5-1,TRBJ1-4,CASSFGGINEKLFF
TRBV5-6,TRBJ2-5,CASSLAMSPMLQYF